The present T cell receptor (beta chain) was sequenced within a study of read filtering for tumor transcriptome and immune sequencing. Study-level background: By R-ISS, stages I, II and III held approximately 8, 17 and 7 patients. Study-wide results and caveats: RNA-seq captured clonotypes less deeply and reliably than IR-seq. IR-seq and RNA-seq agreed better without single-read clonotypes.

This clonotype appeared many times. Its antigen is still unknown. This library used about 360 ng RNA and molecular barcoded adaptors spanning alpha/delta and beta/gamma chains. TCRdb used MiXCR to reprocess the reads, holding one entry per CDR3 protein. The sample gives about 50,000 distinct CDR3 sequences, around 19% of which show up once; approximately 38% is in the top ten. Bone marrow was sampled from every patient at the time of active disease. The germline CDR1 and CDR2 sequences are DFQATT and SNEGSKA (reference sequence). CDR3 length: 13 amino acids. Germline trimming cut 6 bases from V and 10 bases from J; bases unmatched to any gene: 14.

J is TRBJ1-2 and V is TRBV20-1, with TRBD1 identical over 7 bases. The specimen sequenced was a population of CD138-negative cells sorted from bone marrow. This receptor was taken from a donor aged 40 or over with multiple myeloma. In DNA form, the CDR3 reads TGCAGTGCGGGACCTGGACAGGAGATCGACTACACCTTC. It translates to CSAGPGQEIDYTF.